The present TCR beta chain was sequenced within a study of technical replicates of blood from a few donors. TCRdb keeps only in-frame clones here, not all; method: immunoSEQ multiplex PCR. The table has approximately 76,000 clones, approximately 97% seen once. V lost 3 bases and J 3 bases, leaving 16 bases between the germline ends. The V gene's germline CDR1 is LNHNV and CDR2 YYDKDF (reference sequence). This CDR3 is built from 16 residues. The sample consisted of T cells isolated from PBMCs. The clonotype was recovered from a human donor in good health. The chain couples TRBV15 to TRBJ2-3, with D unresolved. The CDR3 region has the DNA TGTGCCACCAGCAGGAGCAACTATCAATTAACAGATACGCAGTATTTT. Translating it yields CATSRSNYQLTDTQYF. Full variable domain (remainder filled in from reference TRBV15 and TRBJ2-3): DAMVIQNPRYQVTQFGKPVTLSCSQTLNHNVMYWYQQKSSQAPKLLFHYYDKDFNNEADTPDNFQSRRPNTSFCFLDIRSPGLGDTAMYLCATSRSNYQLTDTQYFGPGTRLTVL.